The sequence of this TCR beta chain was determined in a study of blood T cell repertoires in COVID-19. In terms of age and location, participants ranged from about 18 to 89 years and lived in about 25 US areas. Before they entered the study, exposed participants had met a COVID-19 case within 2 weeks. Authors' processing steps: Amplification from reference gene primers served as the basis for estimated nucleated cell counts. Libraries were prepared by immunoSEQ multiplex PCR; TCRdb keeps only in-frame clonotypes and omits some of them. The V and J calls and clone size were taken over from that table, and D and trimming were inferred from the DNA. The sample records tens of thousands of clones, 65% to 85% being singletons. The sample was PBMCs or T cells enriched from blood (not recorded which). This receptor was taken from a woman aged 55-69 years who had been exposed to COVID-19.

The CDR3 region is CASSQGQRNIQYF. DNA for the CDR3: TGTGCCAGCAGCCAAGGGCAGAGGAACATTCAGTACTTC. The chain has TRBV3-1 (or the pseudogene TRBV3-2) and TRBJ2-4, with unresolved D. CDR3 size: 13 residues. In germline, CDR1 is LGHDT, CDR2 YNNKEL (reference sequence). The V gene lost 1 base and the J gene lost 7 bases, with 8 bases spanning the gap.